These 6 T cell receptor beta chains share one sample of origin, sequenced in a study of shared clonotypes between healthy human individuals (TCRdb year 2020). To prepare the library, the immunoSEQ multiplex PCR assay was applied. TCRdb retrieved this table from immuneACCESS and kept in-frame rearrangements only. Not all clones are present; in checked studies, unresolved V genes account for under half, and no reason is known for the remainder. The sample table lists more than 2 million clones, 90% to 95% of them with a count of one. 0.1% to 0.15% of the sample comes from the top ten. The sample comprised naive CD4+ T cells sorted from blood. This specimen's cell subset or site label, interpreted: CD45RA+ positively selected. The receptors were gathered from a man between 18 and 35 years old in good health.

The DNA of the CDR3 is TGTGCCTGGAGTTTCCCCGCGGGGGCTCGCTATGGCTACACCTTC. Residues: CAWSFPAGARYGYTF. V is TRBV30 and J is TRBJ1-2; tentative D call: TRBD1 (6 bases). The CDR3 consists of 15 residues. Between the trimmed V and J ends, which lost 2 bases and 4 bases, there was a span of 17 bases. The germline V gene encodes CDR1 GTSNPN and CDR2 SVGIG (reference sequence).

For this clone: Additional DNA sequences in this sample encode the identical CDR3. The chain carries TRBV27 and TRBJ2-7; the D is unclear. Between the trimmed V and J ends, which lost 0 bases and 1 base, there was a span of 7 bases. The CDR3 spans 14 residues. Germline CDR1 and CDR2: MNHEY and SMNVEV (reference sequence). The CDR3 sequence is CASSLSGFSYEQYF. The CDR3 coding sequence is TGTGCCAGCAGTTTATCAGGGTTTTCCTACGAGCAGTACTTC.

This sequence joins TRBV5-1 and TRBJ2-1; TRBD1 aligns across 7 bases. V was clipped by 4 bases and J by 8 bases; unmatched bases: 6. Germline CDR1 reads SGHRS; CDR2 reads YFSETQ. The CDR3 is 13 amino acids. CDR3 coding DNA: TGCGCCAGCAGCATGGACAGGCTGCATGAGCAGTTCTTC. Translating gives CASSMDRLHEQFF.

This chain connects TRBV5-4 to TRBJ2-2; 8 positions agree with TRBD1. The CDR3 is made up of 16 amino acids. V was pared by 0 bases and J by 6 bases, with 7 bases of the junction left unmatched. Germline assignment: CDR1 SGHNT and CDR2 YYREEE (reference sequence). CDR3: CASSLVGAGGSGELFF. In nucleotides, the CDR3 is TGTGCCAGCAGCTTGGTAGGGGCAGGGGGCTCCGGGGAGCTGTTTTTT.

This chain links TRBV29-1 with TRBJ1-4, with unresolved D. Trimming took 7 bases from V and 0 from J, leaving 12 bases between them. CDR3 size: 14 residues. CDR1 and CDR2 from the germline V gene are SQVTM and ANQGSEA. CDR3 region: CSAQVFATNEKLFF. CDR3 in DNA: TGCAGCGCCCAGGTTTTCGCAACTAATGAAAAACTGTTTTTT. The entire variable domain, with the rest obtained from reference TRBV29-1 and TRBJ1-4, is as follows: SAVISQKPSRDICQRGTSLTIQCQVDSQVTMMFWYRQQPGQSLTLIATANQGSEATYESGFVIDKFPISRPNLTFSTLTVSNMSPEDSSIYLCSAQVFATNEKLFFGSGTQLSVL.

This chain uses TRBV5-1 with TRBJ1-4; D is perhaps TRBD1 (6 bases). This CDR3 region has 15 residues. The germline gives CDR1 SGHRS, CDR2 YFSETQ. The V end lost 4 bases, the J end lost 3 bases, and 13 bases lay between the germline ends. The CDR3 DNA is TGCGCCAGCAGCACGGACGGGACACCTAATGAAAAACTGTTTTTT. Protein sequence: CASSTDGTPNEKLFF. Full variable domain (rest looked up from reference TRBV5-1 and TRBJ1-4): KAGVTQTPRYLIKTRGQQVTLSCSPISGHRSVSWYQQTPGQGLQFLFEYFSETQRNKGNFPGRFSGRQFSNSRSEMNVSTLELGDSALYLCASSTDGTPNEKLFFGSGTQLSVL.